The entry below gives a single T cell receptor beta chain sequence along with its context. This record comes from a study of shared clonotypes between healthy human individuals. There were only Caucasian adults among the donors, and all lived in Nashville, Tennessee. Assay used: immunoSEQ multiplex PCR; TCRdb lists only in-frame clones, some missing. The data show hundreds of thousands of clones, around four fifths seen once. Sequencing was done on a sample of memory CD4+ T cells sorted from blood. The subset denotes: CD45RA-negative fraction. This clonotype was obtained from a woman aged 30 to 39 in good health.

The CDR3 nucleotides are TGTGCCACTAATTCCCCGCGGGAGGGCGGGGAGCTGTTTTTT. It specifies CATNSPREGGELFF. This sequence joins TRBV6-5 and TRBJ2-2; 9 bases agree with TRBD2. Germline CDR1 MNHEY, CDR2 SVGAGI. The CDR3 is 14 residues long. Trimming cost V 10 bases and J 7 bases; bases outside gene matches: 10.